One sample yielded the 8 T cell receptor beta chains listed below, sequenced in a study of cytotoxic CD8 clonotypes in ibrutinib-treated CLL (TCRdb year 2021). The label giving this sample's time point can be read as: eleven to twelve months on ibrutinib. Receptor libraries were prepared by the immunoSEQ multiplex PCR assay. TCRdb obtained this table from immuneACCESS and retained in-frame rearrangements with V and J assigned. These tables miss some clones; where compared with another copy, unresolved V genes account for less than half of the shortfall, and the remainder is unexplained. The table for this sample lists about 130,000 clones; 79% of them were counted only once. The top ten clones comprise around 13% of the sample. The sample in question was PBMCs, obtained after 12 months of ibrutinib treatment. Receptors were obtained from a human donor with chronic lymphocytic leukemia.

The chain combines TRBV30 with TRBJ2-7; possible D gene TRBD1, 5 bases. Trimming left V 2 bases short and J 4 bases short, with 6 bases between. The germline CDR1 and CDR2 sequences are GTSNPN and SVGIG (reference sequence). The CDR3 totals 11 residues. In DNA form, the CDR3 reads TGTGCCTGGAGTCCAGGGTACGAGCAGTACTTC. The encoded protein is CAWSPGYEQYF. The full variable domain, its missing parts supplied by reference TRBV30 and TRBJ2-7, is SQTIHQWPATLVQPVGSPLSLECTVEGTSNPNLYWYRQAAGRGLQLLFYSVGIGQISSEVPQNLSASRPQDRQFILSSKKLLLSDSGFYLCAWSPGYEQYFGPGTRLTVT.

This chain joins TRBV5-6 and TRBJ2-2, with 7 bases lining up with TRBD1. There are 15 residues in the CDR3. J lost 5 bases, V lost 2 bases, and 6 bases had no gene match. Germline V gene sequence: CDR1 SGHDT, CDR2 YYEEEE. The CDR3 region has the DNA TGTGCCAGCAGCTTCCGGGACAGAACAACCGGGGAGCTGTTTTTT. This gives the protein CASSFRDRTTGELFF.

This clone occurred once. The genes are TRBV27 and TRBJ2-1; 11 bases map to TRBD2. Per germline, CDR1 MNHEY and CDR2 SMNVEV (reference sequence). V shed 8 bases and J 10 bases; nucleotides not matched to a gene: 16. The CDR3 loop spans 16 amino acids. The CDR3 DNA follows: TGTGCCAGCTTCGACGGGACTAGCGGATTTCGGCGGGAGCAGTTCTTC. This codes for CASFDGTSGFRREQFF.

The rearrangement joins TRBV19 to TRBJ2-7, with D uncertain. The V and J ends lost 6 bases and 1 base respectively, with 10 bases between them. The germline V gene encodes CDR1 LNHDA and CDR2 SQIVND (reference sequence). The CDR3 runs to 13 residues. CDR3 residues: CASSHLLSYEQYF. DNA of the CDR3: TGTGCCAGTAGCCATCTTCTATCCTACGAGCAGTACTTC.

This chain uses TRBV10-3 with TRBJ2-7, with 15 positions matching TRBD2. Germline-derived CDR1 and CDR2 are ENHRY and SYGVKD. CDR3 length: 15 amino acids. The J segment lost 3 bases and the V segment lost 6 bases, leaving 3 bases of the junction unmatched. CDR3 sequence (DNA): TGTGCCATCAGCGGGACTAGCGGGAGGAACTACGAGCAGTACTTC. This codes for CAISGTSGRNYEQYF.

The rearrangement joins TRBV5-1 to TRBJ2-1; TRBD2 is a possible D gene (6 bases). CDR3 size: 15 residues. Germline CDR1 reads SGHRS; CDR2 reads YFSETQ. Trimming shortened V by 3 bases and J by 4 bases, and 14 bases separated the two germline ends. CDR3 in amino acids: CASSSEGGTYNEQFF. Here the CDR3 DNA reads TGCGCCAGCAGCTCGGAGGGCGGGACTTACAATGAGCAGTTCTTC.

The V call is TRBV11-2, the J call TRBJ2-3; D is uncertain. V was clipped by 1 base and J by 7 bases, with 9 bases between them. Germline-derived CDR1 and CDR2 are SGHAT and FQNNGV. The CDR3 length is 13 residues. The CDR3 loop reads CASSLASRNTQYF. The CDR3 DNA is TGTGCCAGCAGCTTAGCGTCGAGGAATACGCAGTATTTT.

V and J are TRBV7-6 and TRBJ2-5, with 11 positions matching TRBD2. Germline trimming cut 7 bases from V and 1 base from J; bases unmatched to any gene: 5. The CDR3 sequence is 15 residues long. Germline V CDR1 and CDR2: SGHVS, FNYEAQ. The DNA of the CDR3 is TGTGCCAGCATTGTAGCGGGAGGGCCCCAAGAGACCCAGTACTTC. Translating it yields CASIVAGGPQETQYF.